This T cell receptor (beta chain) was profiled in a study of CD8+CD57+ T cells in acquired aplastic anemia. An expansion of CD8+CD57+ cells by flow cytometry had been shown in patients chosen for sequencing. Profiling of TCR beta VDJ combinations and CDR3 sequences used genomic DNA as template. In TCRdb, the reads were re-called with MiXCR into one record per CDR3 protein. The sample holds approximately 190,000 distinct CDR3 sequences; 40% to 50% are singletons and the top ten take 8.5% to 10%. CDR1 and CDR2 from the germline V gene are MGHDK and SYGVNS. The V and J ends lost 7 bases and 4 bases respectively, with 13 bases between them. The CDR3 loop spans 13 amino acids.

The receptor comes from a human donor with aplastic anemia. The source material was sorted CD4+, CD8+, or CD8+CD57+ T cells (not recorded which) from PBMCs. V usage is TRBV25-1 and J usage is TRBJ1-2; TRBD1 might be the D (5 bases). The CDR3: CASTRDGPYGYTF. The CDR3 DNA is TGTGCCAGCACCCGGGACGGACCCTATGGCTACACCTTC.